These 4 T cell receptor beta chains were sequenced from one sample in a study of cytomegalovirus exposure and HLA in healthy donors. The study ran its PCR with 60 Vbeta and 13 Jbeta primers. Clones were sequenced by immunoSEQ multiplex PCR, and TCRdb holds only the in-frame ones, with some missing. The sample includes some 190,000 clones, 65% to 85% of them seen just once. What was sequenced was PBMCs. The receptor set was obtained from a man in his forties or fifties in good health and CMV-seropositive.

CDR3 loop: CASSVTPKEYGYTF. In DNA, the CDR3 is TGTGCCAGCAGCGTGACCCCTAAGGAGTATGGCTACACCTTC. The V gene is TRBV9, the J gene TRBJ1-2, with D unresolved. V lost 2 bases to trimming and J lost 5 bases, with 13 bases between them. The germline gives CDR1 SGDLS, CDR2 YYNGEE. The CDR3 is 14 amino acids.

The chain has TRBV28 and TRBJ1-1, with TRBD1 matching over 9 bases. CDR3 length: 16 amino acids. The V gene's germline CDR1 is MDHEN and CDR2 SYDVKM. J gave up 1 base and V 5 bases, and 8 bases lay outside the gene matches. This CDR3 reads CASSPSPGQGNTEAFF. The DNA of the CDR3 is TGTGCCAGCAGTCCGTCACCGGGACAGGGGAACACTGAAGCTTTCTTT. The variable domain in full, with the rest retrieved from reference TRBV28 and TRBJ1-1, is DVKVTQSSRYLVKRTGEKVFLECVQDMDHENMFWYRQDPGLGLRLIYFSYDVKMKEKGDIPEGYSVSREKKERFSLILESASTNQTSMYLCASSPSPGQGNTEAFFGQGTRLTVV.

The chain uses TRBV7-6 and TRBJ2-7; TRBD2 matches 12 bases. CDR3 length equals 15 residues. V dropped 2 bases and J dropped 3; count of bases not matched to a gene: 2. Germline V CDR1 and CDR2: SGHVS, FNYEAQ. The CDR3 loop reads CASSLTTSGSYEQYF. The DNA for the CDR3 is TGTGCCAGCAGCTTAACGACTAGCGGGAGCTACGAGCAGTACTTC.

Note on this clone: The germline gene is not matched at one end of the junction; a read error may be the cause. This chain uses TRBV7-9 with TRBJ1-2; D not certain. The CDR3 has 13 amino acids. Germline-derived CDR1 and CDR2 are SEHNR and FQNEAQ (reference sequence). The CDR3 sequence is CSSSPREFYGYTF. In DNA form, the CDR3 reads TGTTCCAGCAGCCCCCGGGAGTTCTATGGCTACACCTTC.